This is a list of T cell receptor beta chains from one sample in a study of blood T cells in healthy people across ages. MiXCR, run by TCRdb on the 5' RACE reads, gives a single entry per CDR3 protein. The sample holds 650,000 to 1,000,000 distinct CDR3 sequences, 36% seen once. Sequencing was carried out using blood. Source of these receptors: a man between 18 and 35 years old in good health. The CDR3 runs from the conserved cysteine through the conserved F or W. Fields, in order: J gene, clone size, V gene, D gene, CDR3 length, CDR3 protein, CDR3 DNA. The D gene is left open where the match is weak. Clone size is given for some rows only: seen once, a few or many times, or a class if the clone is expanded.

>TRBJ1-5|-|TRBV2|-|14
CASSLARSGQPQHF
TGTGCCAGCAGTCTTGCACGGAGCGGTCAGCCCCAGCATTTT
>TRBJ2-2|many|TRBV12-3/TRBV12-4|-|15
CASSSGTPNTGELFF
TGTGCCAGCAGTTCCGGGACACCCAACACCGGGGAGCTGTTTTTT
>TRBJ1-1|few|TRBV27|-|13
CASSLWGASEAFF
TGTGCCAGCAGTTTATGGGGCGCGTCTGAAGCTTTCTTT
>TRBJ2-1|-|TRBV20-1|-|17
CSARETSGRRSYDEQFF
TGCAGTGCTAGAGAAACCTCAGGGAGACGCTCCTACGATGAGCAGTTCTTC
>TRBJ1-1|few|TRBV4-1|TRBD1|12
CASSQRTGEAFF
TGCGCCAGCAGCCAGAGGACAGGAGAAGCTTTCTTT
>TRBJ1-1|few|TRBV5-1|TRBD1|17
CASSLSPDRGMNTEAFF
TGCGCCAGCAGCTTGTCCCCGGACAGGGGGATGAACACTGAAGCTTTCTTT
>TRBJ2-5|-|TRBV5-6|-|12
CASSWDEETQYF
TGTGCCAGCAGCTGGGACGAAGAGACCCAGTACTTC
>TRBJ2-5|-|TRBV12-3/TRBV12-4|-|13
CASSPVGVETQYF
TGTGCCAGCAGCCCCGTTGGTGTGGAGACCCAGTACTTC
>TRBJ1-2|many|TRBV20-1|TRBD1|13
CSARETGGYGYTF
TGCAGTGCTAGAGAAACAGGGGGCTATGGCTACACCTTC
>TRBJ1-5|once|TRBV10-2|-|16
CASTGGLAGYTDTQHF
TGCGCCAGCACGGGGGGACTAGCGGGGTACACAGATACGCAGCATTTT
>TRBJ1-2|-|TRBV5-4|-|14
CASSARGQLHGYTF
TGTGCCAGCAGCGCCCGGGGGCAACTCCATGGCTACACCTTC
>TRBJ2-1|-|TRBV3-1|-|15
CASSQDHKSQETQFF
TGTGCCAGCAGCCAAGATCACAAGAGCCAAGAGACCCAGTTCTTC
>TRBJ2-3|many|TRBV10-3|TRBD1|15
CAISGGGVPTDTQYF
TGTGCCATCAGTGGAGGGGGCGTCCCCACAGATACGCAGTATTTT
>TRBJ2-3|-|TRBV6-5|-|18
CASSYSMFTSLSTDTQYF
TGTGCCAGCAGTTACTCGATGTTTACCAGCCTTAGCACAGATACGCAGTATTTT
>TRBJ2-1|-|TRBV6-1|TRBD2|17
CASSEAPTSLSHNEQFF
TGTGCCAGCAGTGAAGCGCCGACTAGCCTTTCCCACAATGAGCAGTTCTTC
>TRBJ2-3|few|TRBV20-1|TRBD1|14
CSAQPGGNTDTQYF
TGCAGTGCGCAGCCAGGGGGAAACACAGATACGCAGTATTTT
>TRBJ2-1|many|TRBV12-3/TRBV12-4|-|11
CASGALHEQFF
TGTGCCAGCGGGGCCCTCCATGAGCAGTTCTTC
>TRBJ2-5|few|TRBV4-1|TRBD2|16
CASSPRGLAGEETQYF
TGCGCCAGCAGCCCCCGGGGGCTAGCGGGAGAAGAGACCCAGTACTTC